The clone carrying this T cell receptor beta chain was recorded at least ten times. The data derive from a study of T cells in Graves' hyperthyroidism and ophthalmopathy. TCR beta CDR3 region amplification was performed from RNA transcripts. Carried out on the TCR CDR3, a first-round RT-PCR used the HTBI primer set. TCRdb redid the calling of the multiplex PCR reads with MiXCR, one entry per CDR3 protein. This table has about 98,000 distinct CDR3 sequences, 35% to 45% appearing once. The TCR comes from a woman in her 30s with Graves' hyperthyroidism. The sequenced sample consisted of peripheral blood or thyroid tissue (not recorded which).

CDR3 protein: CASSRRGQGETQYF. DNA for the CDR3: TGTGCCAGCAGCCGACGCGGGCAGGGCGAGACCCAGTACTTC. The chain carries TRBV7-2 and TRBJ2-5, with D tentatively TRBD1 or TRBD2 (5 bases each). This CDR3 region has 14 residues. Trimming shortened V by 5 bases and J by 5 bases, and 15 bases separated the two germline ends. Germline assignment: CDR1 SGHTA and CDR2 FQGNSA.